This entry features one TCR beta chain sequence. This sample is part of a study of T cell changes during pregnancy in multiple sclerosis. Sequencing used immunoSEQ multiplex PCR; TCRdb keeps in-frame clones, though not all of them. Of roughly 38,000 clones listed, 90% are singletons. The clonotype comes from a female donor with multiple sclerosis, enrolled in a pregnancy study. The specimen comprised CD8+ T cells from peripheral blood mononuclear cells, sampled in the first trimester of pregnancy.

The chain's CDR3 is CASSQSGTSIQKNIQYF. DNA for the CDR3: TGTGCCAGCAGCCAATCGGGCACGAGTATCCAGAAAAACATTCAGTACTTC. The gene calls are TRBV16 and TRBJ2-4; no firm D call. This CDR3 is built from 17 residues. The ends were cut back, 0 bases at V and 4 bases at J, with 16 bases in the middle. Germline CDR1 and CDR2: KGHSY and FQNENV.